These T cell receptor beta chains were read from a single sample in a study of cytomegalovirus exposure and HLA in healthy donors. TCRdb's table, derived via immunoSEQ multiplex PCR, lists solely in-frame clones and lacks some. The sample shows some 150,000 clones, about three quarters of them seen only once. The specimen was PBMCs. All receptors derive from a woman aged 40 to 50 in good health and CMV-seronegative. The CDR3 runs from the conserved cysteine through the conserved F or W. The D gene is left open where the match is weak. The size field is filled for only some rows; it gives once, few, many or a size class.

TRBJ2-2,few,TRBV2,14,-,CASRGTEVGGELFF,TGTGCCAGCAGGGGGACTGAGGTCGGCGGGGAGCTGTTTTTT
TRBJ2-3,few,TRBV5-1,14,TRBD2,CASGLAGGKDTQYF,TGCGCCAGCGGACTAGCGGGGGGGAAGGATACGCAGTATTTT
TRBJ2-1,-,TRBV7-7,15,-,CASSPDEAPRDEQFF,TGTGCTAGCAGCCCCGACGAGGCCCCACGCGATGAGCAGTTCTTC
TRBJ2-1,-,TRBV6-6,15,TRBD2,CASSYPSGRVNEQFF,TGTGCCAGCAGTTATCCTAGCGGGAGGGTTAATGAGCAGTTCTTC
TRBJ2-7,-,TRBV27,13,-,CASRQGGGIVQYF,TGTGCCAGCAGGCAGGGCGGCGGGATAGTGCAGTACTTC
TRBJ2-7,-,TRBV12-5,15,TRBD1,CASGLTTGTGGEQYF,TGTGCTAGTGGTTTGACTACCGGGACAGGGGGCGAGCAGTACTTC
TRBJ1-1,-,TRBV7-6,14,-,CASSLGGRETEAFF,TGTGCCAGCAGCTTAGGCGGGCGGGAGACTGAAGCTTTCTTT
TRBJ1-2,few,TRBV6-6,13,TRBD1,CASSYGTDYGYTF,TGTGCCAGCAGTTACGGGACAGACTATGGCTACACCTTC
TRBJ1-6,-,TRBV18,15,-,CASSSGNERNSPLHF,TGTGCCAGCTCATCGGGGAATGAGAGGAATTCACCCCTCCACTTT
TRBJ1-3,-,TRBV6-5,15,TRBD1,CASSPGTASGNTIYF,TGTGCCAGCAGTCCTGGGACAGCCTCTGGAAACACCATATATTTT
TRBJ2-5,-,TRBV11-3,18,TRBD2,CASSSKSRVAGPQETQYF,TGTGCCAGCAGCTCTAAGAGCAGGGTAGCGGGGCCTCAAGAGACCCAGTACTTC
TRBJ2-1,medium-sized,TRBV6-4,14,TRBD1,CASSDGTGGNEQFF,TGTGCCAGCAGTGACGGGACAGGGGGCAATGAGCAGTTCTTC
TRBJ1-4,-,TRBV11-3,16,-,CASSLSLQGPGEKLFF,TGTGCCAGCAGCTTGTCTTTACAGGGTCCGGGCGAAAAACTGTTTTTT
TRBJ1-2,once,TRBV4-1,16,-,CASSQVEGSGVDGYTF,TGCGCCAGCAGCCAAGTGGAGGGGAGTGGGGTCGATGGCTACACCTTC
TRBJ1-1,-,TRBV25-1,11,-,CATRGAQSSFF,TGTGCCACCCGGGGGGCGCAGTCATCTTTCTTT
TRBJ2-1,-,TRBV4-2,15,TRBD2,CARGGAGGEGNEQFF,TGTGCCAGGGGGGGGGCGGGAGGTGAGGGCAATGAGCAGTTCTTC
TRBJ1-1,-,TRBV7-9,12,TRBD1,CASSPGQTEAFF,TGTGCCAGCAGCCCGGGACAGACTGAAGCTTTCTTT
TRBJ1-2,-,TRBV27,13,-,CASTSGGAGGYTF,TGTGCCAGCACGTCGGGGGGCGCCGGCGGCTACACCTTC
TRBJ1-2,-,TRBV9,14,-,CASSLGGIGYGYTF,TGTGCCAGCAGCCTCGGGGGGATTGGCTATGGCTACACCTTC
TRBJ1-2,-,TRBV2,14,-,CASSDGSLSYGYTF,TGTGCCAGCAGTGACGGGTCCCTTTCCTATGGCTACACCTTC
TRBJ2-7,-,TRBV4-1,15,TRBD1,CASSHPGQGGYEQYF,TGCGCCAGCAGCCACCCGGGACAGGGCGGCTACGAGCAGTACTTC
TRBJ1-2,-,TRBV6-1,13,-,CASRKTYVRGYTF,TGTGCCAGCAGGAAGACATATGTACGTGGCTACACCTTC
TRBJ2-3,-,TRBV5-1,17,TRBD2,CASSLGLAVPSTDTQYF,TGCGCCAGCAGCTTGGGACTAGCGGTACCTAGCACAGATACGCAGTATTTT
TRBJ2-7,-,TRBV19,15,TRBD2,CASSIVGGVSGEQYF,TGTGCCAGTAGTATTGTGGGGGGGGTGTCGGGGGAGCAGTACTTC
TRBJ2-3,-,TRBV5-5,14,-,CASSLGQGGDTQYF,TGTGCCAGCAGCTTGGGGCAGGGCGGAGATACGCAGTATTTT
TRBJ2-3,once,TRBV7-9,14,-,CASSLEGDGRTQYF,TGTGCCAGCAGCTTAGAGGGGGACGGCCGCACGCAGTATTTT
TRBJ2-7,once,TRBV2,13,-,CASSNGRAREQYF,TGTGCCAGCAGTAATGGGCGGGCTCGTGAGCAGTACTTC
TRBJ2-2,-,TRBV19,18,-,CASSIIIKGRANTGELFF,TGTGCCAGTAGTATAATAATAAAAGGCAGGGCGAACACCGGGGAGCTGTTTTTT
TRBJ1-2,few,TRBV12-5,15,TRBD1,CASGLVTGTEVGYTF,TGTGCTAGTGGTTTGGTAACCGGGACAGAGGTTGGCTACACCTTC
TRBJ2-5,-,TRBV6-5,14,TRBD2,CASSYSGGQETQYF,TGTGCCAGCAGTTACTCGGGGGGGCAAGAGACCCAGTACTTC
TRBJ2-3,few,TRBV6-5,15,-,CASSYSDSATDTQYF,TGTGCCAGCAGTTACTCGGACAGCGCCACAGATACGCAGTATTTT
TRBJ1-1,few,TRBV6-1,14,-,CASSEHSTITEAFF,TGTGCCAGCAGTGAACACAGCACAATCACTGAAGCTTTCTTT
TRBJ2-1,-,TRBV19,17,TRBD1,CASSILGQEGAYNEQFF,TGTGCCAGTAGTATACTCGGACAGGAAGGGGCCTACAATGAGCAGTTCTTC
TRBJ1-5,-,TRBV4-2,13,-,CASSQDGGQPQHF,TGTGCCAGCAGCCAAGATGGAGGGCAGCCCCAGCATTTT
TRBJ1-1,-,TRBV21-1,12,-,CASSNGAGEAFF,TGTGCCAGCAGCAATGGGGCAGGGGAGGCTTTCTTT
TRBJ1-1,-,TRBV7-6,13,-,CASSAGGNTEAFF,TGTGCCAGCAGCGCAGGTGGGAACACTGAAGCTTTCTTT
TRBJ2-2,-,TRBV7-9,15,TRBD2,CASSPTSGGKGELFF,TGTGCCAGCAGCCCGACTAGCGGGGGAAAGGGGGAGCTGTTTTTT
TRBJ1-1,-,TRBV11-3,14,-,CASSKRRGNTEAFF,TGTGCCAGCAGCAAACGCCGGGGGAACACTGAAGCTTTCTTT
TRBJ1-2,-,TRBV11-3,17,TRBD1,CASSSGGQGAGPYGYTF,TGTGCCAGCAGCTCAGGGGGACAGGGGGCTGGCCCCTATGGCTACACCTTC
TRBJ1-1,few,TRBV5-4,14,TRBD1,CASRFTGGSSEAFF,TGTGCCAGCAGGTTCACAGGGGGCTCTTCTGAAGCTTTCTTT
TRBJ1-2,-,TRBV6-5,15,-,CASSLNTGPIYGYTF,TGTGCCAGCAGCCTCAACACAGGGCCTATCTATGGCTACACCTTC
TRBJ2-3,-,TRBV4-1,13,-,CASSPGRDSIKYF,TGCGCCAGCAGCCCAGGCCGGGACTCCATTAAGTATTTT
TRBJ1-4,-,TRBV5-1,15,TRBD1,CASSLGGTGHEKLFF,TGCGCCAGCAGCTTGGGAGGGACAGGGCATGAAAAACTGTTTTTT
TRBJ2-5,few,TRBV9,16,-,CASSGAGRSTQETQYF,TGTGCCAGCAGCGGTGCAGGGCGCTCAACCCAAGAGACCCAGTACTTC
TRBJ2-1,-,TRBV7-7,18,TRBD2,CASSLEASGRGTYNEQFF,TGTGCTAGCAGCTTAGAGGCGAGCGGGAGGGGGACCTACAATGAGCAGTTCTTC